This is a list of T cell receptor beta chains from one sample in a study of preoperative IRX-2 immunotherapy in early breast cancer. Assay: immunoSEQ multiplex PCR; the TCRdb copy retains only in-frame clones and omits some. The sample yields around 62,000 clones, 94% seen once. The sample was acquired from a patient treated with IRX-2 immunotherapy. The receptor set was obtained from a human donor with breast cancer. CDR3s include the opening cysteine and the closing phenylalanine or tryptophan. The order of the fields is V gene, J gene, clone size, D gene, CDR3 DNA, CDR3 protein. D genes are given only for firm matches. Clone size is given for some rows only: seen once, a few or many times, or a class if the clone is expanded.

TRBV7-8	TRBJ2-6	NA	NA	TGTGCCAGCAGCTTAGGCCCCTCTGGGGCCAACGTCCTGACTTTC	CASSLGPSGANVLTF
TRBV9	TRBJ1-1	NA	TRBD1	TGTGCCAGCAGCCCCCGGCAGGGGGCGAACACTGAAGCTTTCTTT	CASSPRQGANTEAFF
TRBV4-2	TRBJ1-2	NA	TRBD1	TGTGCCAGCAGCCAAGATGTGGGACAGGGGGTCGTTTTGGGTGGCTACACCTTC	CASSQDVGQGVVLGGYTF
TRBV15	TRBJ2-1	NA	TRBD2	TGTGCCACCAGCAGGCGGACTAGCGGAGAAAATGAGCAGTTCTTC	CATSRRTSGENEQFF
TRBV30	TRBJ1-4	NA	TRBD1	TGTGCCTGGAACCCCGGACAGGGTTATAGTGAAAAACTGTTTTTT	CAWNPGQGYSEKLFF
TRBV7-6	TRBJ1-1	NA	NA	TGTGCCAGCAGCCAATTGGGGGGGTTGAACACTGAAGCTTTCTTT	CASSQLGGLNTEAFF
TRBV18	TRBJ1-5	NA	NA	TGTGCCAGCTCACCATTCAGGGATCAGCCCCAGCATTTT	CASSPFRDQPQHF
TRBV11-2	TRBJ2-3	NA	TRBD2	TGTGCCAGCGGTAGCGGGACCACAGATACGCAGTATTTT	CASGSGTTDTQYF
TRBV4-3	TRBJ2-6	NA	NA	TGCGCCAGCAGCCAAGCGGTCGGACGGTTCTCTGGGGCCAACGTCCTGACTTTC	CASSQAVGRFSGANVLTF
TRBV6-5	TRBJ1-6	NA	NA	TGTGCCAGCCAGACAGATACCAATTCACCCCTCCACTTT	CASQTDTNSPLHF
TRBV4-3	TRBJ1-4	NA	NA	TGCGCCAGCAGCCAAGGGCAGCGACGGGCAACTAATGAAAAACTGTTTTTT	CASSQGQRRATNEKLFF
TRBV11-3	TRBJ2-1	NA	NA	TGTGCCAGCAGCTTTACGCCCGGGCCTCACAATGAGCAGTTCTTC	CASSFTPGPHNEQFF
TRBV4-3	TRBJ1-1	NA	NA	TGCGCCAGCAGCCAAGAAACAGGATCCACTGAAGCTTTCTTT	CASSQETGSTEAFF
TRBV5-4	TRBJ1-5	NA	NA	TGTGCCAGCAGCCAAAGCCCACAGGGCGCTCAGCCCCAGCATTTT	CASSQSPQGAQPQHF
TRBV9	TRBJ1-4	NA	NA	TGTGCCAGCAGCGTAGCACACCGTGCAACTAATGAAAAACTGTTTTTT	CASSVAHRATNEKLFF
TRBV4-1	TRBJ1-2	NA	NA	TGCGCCAGCAGCCAATTAACAGGGAACTATGGCTACACCTTC	CASSQLTGNYGYTF
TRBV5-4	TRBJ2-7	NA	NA	TGTGCCAGCAGCTTCGGTATGGGCGAGCAGTACTTC	CASSFGMGEQYF
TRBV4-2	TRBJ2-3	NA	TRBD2	TGTGCCAGCGCACACATAGCGGGGGGGCCAAATACGCAGTATTTT	CASAHIAGGPNTQYF
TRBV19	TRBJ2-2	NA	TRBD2	TGTGCCACCAAGCAGGGACTAGCGGGGAACACCGGGGAGCTGTTTTTT	CATKQGLAGNTGELFF
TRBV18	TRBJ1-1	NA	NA	TGTGCCAGCTCACCTACTGGTGTGGCGAACACTGAAGCTTTCTTT	CASSPTGVANTEAFF
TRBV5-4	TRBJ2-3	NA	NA	TGTGCCAGCAGCTTGACAGGGGATGGGGGGGATACGCAGTATTTT	CASSLTGDGGDTQYF
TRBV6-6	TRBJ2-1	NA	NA	TGTGCCAGCCTCTGGACTCCAAGTGGAAATGAGCAGTTCTTC	CASLWTPSGNEQFF
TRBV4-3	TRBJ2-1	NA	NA	TGCGCCAGCAGCCAGGGGGATATCAGGGATTACAATGAGCAGTTCTTC	CASSQGDIRDYNEQFF
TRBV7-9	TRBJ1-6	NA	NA	TGTGCCAGCAGCTACTCGGGTAGGCGTAATTCACCCCTCCACTTT	CASSYSGRRNSPLHF
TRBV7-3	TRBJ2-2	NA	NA	TGTGCCAGCAGCTTAGCGGCCAAAACCGGGGAGCTGTTTTTT	CASSLAAKTGELFF
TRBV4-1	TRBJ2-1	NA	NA	TGCGCCAGCAGCCAAGATCGACAGCAGGCTACCTACAATGAGCAGTTCTTC	CASSQDRQQATYNEQFF
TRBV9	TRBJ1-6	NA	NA	TGTGCCAGCAGCCCCTTTGGGGATAATTCACCCCTCCACTTT	CASSPFGDNSPLHF
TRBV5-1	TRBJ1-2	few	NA	TGCGCCAGCAGCCCAGGGACGGCTTGGCTGGGCTACACCTTC	CASSPGTAWLGYTF
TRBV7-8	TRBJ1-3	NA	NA	TGTGCCAGCAGCTTAGGGGGGATTCCTGGAAACACCATATATTTT	CASSLGGIPGNTIYF
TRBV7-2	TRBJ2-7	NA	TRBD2	TGTGCCAGCAGCTTAGCCACTAGCGGGAGGGCCTACGAGCAGTACTTC	CASSLATSGRAYEQYF
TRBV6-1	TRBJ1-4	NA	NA	TGTGCCAGCAGTACCCGACAGTTACCTAATGAAAAACTGTTTTTT	CASSTRQLPNEKLFF
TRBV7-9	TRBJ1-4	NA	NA	TGTGCCAGCAGCCTTGGGGGGGCTCGGGAAAAACTGTTTTTT	CASSLGGAREKLFF
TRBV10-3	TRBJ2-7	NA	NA	TGTGCCATCAGGAGACAGGCCACCTCCTACGAGCAGTACTTC	CAIRRQATSYEQYF
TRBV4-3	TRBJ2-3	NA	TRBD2	TGCGCCAGCAGCCAAGATCCTTCTAGCGGGGGAGGACGCGGGCAGTATTTT	CASSQDPSSGGGRGQYF
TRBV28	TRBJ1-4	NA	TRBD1	TGTGCCAGCAGTTTCGGGACAGGGGAGGGAAAACTGTTTTTT	CASSFGTGEGKLFF
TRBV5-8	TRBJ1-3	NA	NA	TGTGCCAGCAGCCTGGGGGGGCGCACCGGAAACACCATATATTTT	CASSLGGRTGNTIYF
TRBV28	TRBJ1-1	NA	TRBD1	TGTGCCACCCTCGACAGGGGGCTGAACACTGAAGCTTTCTTT	CATLDRGLNTEAFF
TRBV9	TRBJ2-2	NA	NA	TGTGCCAGCAGCGTGCCCCGTGGCGCCAACACCGGGGAGCTGTTTTTT	CASSVPRGANTGELFF
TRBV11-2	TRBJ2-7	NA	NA	TGTGCCAGCAGTCCATTAAGTCCCTACGAGCAGTACTTC	CASSPLSPYEQYF
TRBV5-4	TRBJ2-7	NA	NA	TGTGCCAGCAGCCCTCGAGGCTACGAGCAGTACTTC	CASSPRGYEQYF
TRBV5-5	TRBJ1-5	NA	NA	TGTGCCAGCAGCTTGGGGGGGGATAGCAATCAGCCCCAGCATTTT	CASSLGGDSNQPQHF
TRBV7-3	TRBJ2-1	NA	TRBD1	TGTGCCAGCAGCTTCCGTGCGCCGGGACAGGTACAGTACAATGAGCAGTTCTTC	CASSFRAPGQVQYNEQFF
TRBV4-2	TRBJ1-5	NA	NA	TGTGCCAGCAGCCAAGACCCCTGGCAGCCCCAGCATTTT	CASSQDPWQPQHF
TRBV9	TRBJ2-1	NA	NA	TGTGCCAGCAGCGTAGCGACTGGTGGGACCAATGAGCAGTTCTTC	CASSVATGGTNEQFF
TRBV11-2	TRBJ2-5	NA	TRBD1	TGTGCCAGCAGCGCACCCGGGACAGGGGAAGAGACCCAGTACTTC	CASSAPGTGEETQYF
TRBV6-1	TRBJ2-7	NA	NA	TGTGCCAGCAGTGAAGGGCTGGAGTACGAGCAGTACTTC	CASSEGLEYEQYF
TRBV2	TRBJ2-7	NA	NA	TGTGCCAGCAGGGGGGATCACTACGAGCAGTACTTC	CASRGDHYEQYF
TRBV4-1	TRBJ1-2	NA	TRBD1	TGCGCCAGCAGCCACCTTGGACAGGACTATGGCTACACCTTC	CASSHLGQDYGYTF